This is a list of T cell receptor beta chains from one sample in a study of glioma-infiltrating T cells. TCRdb reanalysed the multiplex PCR reads using MiXCR and keeps one entry per CDR3 protein. Here the sample spans 44,000 or so distinct CDR3 sequences, approximately 20% being singletons. Sequences were obtained from glioma tissue, nonneoplastic brain tissue, or PBMCs (not recorded which). These TCRs come from a human donor with low-grade glioma or glioblastoma, undergoing nonglioma brain surgery, or in good health (not recorded which). Both conserved end residues are part of each CDR3. The order of the fields is V gene, clone size, CDR3 length, D gene, J gene, CDR3 protein, CDR3 DNA. D genes are given only for firm matches. Clone size is not always given. Where it is, it says once, few, many or a class for expanded clones.

V gene: TRBV30; clone size: .; CDR3 length: 12; D gene: .; J gene: TRBJ2-4; CDR3 protein: CAWSVLGNIQYF; CDR3 DNA: TGTGCCTGGAGTGTTCTGGGAAACATTCAGTACTTC
V gene: TRBV7-9; clone size: many; CDR3 length: 14; D gene: .; J gene: TRBJ1-1; CDR3 protein: CASSLGSANTEAFF; CDR3 DNA: TGTGCCAGCAGCTTAGGTTCAGCGAACACTGAAGCTTTCTTT
V gene: TRBV7-6; clone size: many; CDR3 length: 16; D gene: .; J gene: TRBJ1-3; CDR3 protein: CASSPGAGISGNTIYF; CDR3 DNA: TGTGCCAGCAGCCCAGGAGCGGGAATCTCTGGAAACACCATATATTTT
V gene: TRBV18; clone size: .; CDR3 length: 14; D gene: TRBD2; J gene: TRBJ2-1; CDR3 protein: CASSPDGGIHEQFF; CDR3 DNA: TGTGCCAGCTCACCCGACGGGGGGATCCATGAGCAGTTCTTC
V gene: TRBV19; clone size: .; CDR3 length: 16; D gene: .; J gene: TRBJ2-7; CDR3 protein: CASSISGHPAFDEQYF; CDR3 DNA: TGTGCCAGTAGTATTAGTGGCCATCCAGCCTTCGACGAGCAGTACTTC
V gene: TRBV10-3; clone size: many; CDR3 length: 14; D gene: .; J gene: TRBJ1-2; CDR3 protein: CAISDRDDNYGYTF; CDR3 DNA: TGTGCCATCAGTGACAGGGACGATAACTATGGCTACACCTTC
V gene: TRBV28; clone size: many; CDR3 length: 13; D gene: .; J gene: TRBJ1-1; CDR3 protein: CASSLSLGTEAFF; CDR3 DNA: TGTGCCAGCAGTTTAAGTCTGGGCACTGAAGCTTTCTTT
V gene: TRBV15; clone size: many; CDR3 length: 12; D gene: .; J gene: TRBJ2-1; CDR3 protein: CATSTVWGEQFF; CDR3 DNA: TGTGCCACCAGCACCGTCTGGGGTGAGCAGTTCTTC
V gene: TRBV12-3/TRBV12-4; clone size: many; CDR3 length: 14; D gene: TRBD1; J gene: TRBJ2-1; CDR3 protein: CASSRDSAYNEQFF; CDR3 DNA: TGTGCCAGCAGTAGGGACAGCGCATACAATGAGCAGTTCTTC
V gene: TRBV10-1; clone size: many; CDR3 length: 16; D gene: .; J gene: TRBJ2-1; CDR3 protein: CASSDSLGTGMGEQFF; CDR3 DNA: TGCGCCAGCAGTGATTCGTTGGGCACGGGTATGGGTGAGCAGTTCTTC
V gene: TRBV11-2; clone size: .; CDR3 length: 15; D gene: TRBD1; J gene: TRBJ1-1; CDR3 protein: CASSLWTGGPTEAFF; CDR3 DNA: TGTGCCAGCAGCTTATGGACAGGGGGCCCCACTGAAGCTTTCTTT
V gene: TRBV12-3/TRBV12-4; clone size: many; CDR3 length: 15; D gene: TRBD1; J gene: TRBJ1-1; CDR3 protein: CASSRTRGLGTEAFF; CDR3 DNA: TGTGCCAGCAGTCGAACCAGGGGGCTGGGCACTGAAGCTTTCTTT
V gene: TRBV7-2; clone size: .; CDR3 length: 16; D gene: TRBD2; J gene: TRBJ2-7; CDR3 protein: CASSPSGDSSYNEQYF; CDR3 DNA: TGTGCCAGCAGCCCTAGCGGAGACAGCTCCTACAACGAGCAGTACTTC
V gene: TRBV2; clone size: many; CDR3 length: 14; D gene: .; J gene: TRBJ2-1; CDR3 protein: CASRGDSIYNEQFF; CDR3 DNA: TGTGCCAGCAGGGGGGACTCAATATACAATGAGCAGTTCTTC
V gene: TRBV28; clone size: many; CDR3 length: 15; D gene: TRBD1; J gene: TRBJ2-7; CDR3 protein: CASSSSGTGGIEQYF; CDR3 DNA: TGTGCCAGCAGTTCTTCCGGGACAGGGGGTATCGAGCAGTACTTC
V gene: TRBV28; clone size: many; CDR3 length: 12; D gene: .; J gene: TRBJ2-1; CDR3 protein: CASSFRDNEQFF; CDR3 DNA: TGTGCCAGCAGTTTCCGGGACAATGAGCAGTTCTTC
V gene: TRBV2; clone size: few; CDR3 length: 14; D gene: .; J gene: TRBJ2-3; CDR3 protein: CASSDLGLSNTQYF; CDR3 DNA: TGTGCCAGCAGTGATCTGGGGCTTTCAAATACGCAGTATTTT
V gene: TRBV11-2; clone size: many; CDR3 length: 18; D gene: TRBD2; J gene: TRBJ2-1; CDR3 protein: CASSLDPGTSWAGNEQFF; CDR3 DNA: TGTGCCAGCAGCTTAGATCCTGGGACTAGCTGGGCGGGGAATGAGCAGTTCTTC
V gene: TRBV2; clone size: many; CDR3 length: 13; D gene: TRBD1; J gene: TRBJ2-4; CDR3 protein: CASRSDRDAIQYF; CDR3 DNA: TGTGCCAGCAGGTCCGACAGGGACGCCATTCAGTACTTC
V gene: TRBV7-9; clone size: many; CDR3 length: 12; D gene: .; J gene: TRBJ1-1; CDR3 protein: CASSYGDSEAFF; CDR3 DNA: TGTGCCAGCAGCTACGGTGACAGCGAAGCTTTCTTT
V gene: TRBV29-1; clone size: .; CDR3 length: 15; D gene: .; J gene: TRBJ2-7; CDR3 protein: CSVVRPGHETYEQYF; CDR3 DNA: TGCAGCGTTGTTCGTCCGGGCCATGAAACCTACGAGCAGTACTTT
V gene: TRBV7-8; clone size: .; CDR3 length: 18; D gene: TRBD1; J gene: TRBJ2-6; CDR3 protein: CASSMSQGLRSGANVLTF; CDR3 DNA: TGTGCCAGCAGCATGTCACAGGGGCTTCGGTCTGGGGCCAACGTCCTGACTTTC
V gene: TRBV12-3/TRBV12-4; clone size: .; CDR3 length: 16; D gene: .; J gene: TRBJ1-5; CDR3 protein: CASIPGGTASNQPQHF; CDR3 DNA: TGTGCCAGCATTCCTGGGGGGACCGCTAGCAATCAGCCCCAGCATTTT
V gene: TRBV27; clone size: many; CDR3 length: 15; D gene: TRBD1; J gene: TRBJ1-1; CDR3 protein: CASSTNRGFVAEAFF; CDR3 DNA: TGTGCCAGCAGTACCAACAGGGGTTTTGTTGCTGAAGCTTTCTTT
V gene: TRBV12-3/TRBV12-4; clone size: many; CDR3 length: 13; D gene: TRBD1; J gene: TRBJ1-3; CDR3 protein: CASSLGQGNTIYF; CDR3 DNA: TGTGCCAGCAGTTTGGGACAGGGAAACACCATATATTTT
V gene: TRBV27; clone size: many; CDR3 length: 14; D gene: TRBD1; J gene: TRBJ1-4; CDR3 protein: CASSLQGEGEKLFF; CDR3 DNA: TGTGCCAGCAGTTTACAGGGGGAAGGAGAAAAACTGTTTTTT
V gene: TRBV4-1; clone size: .; CDR3 length: 14; D gene: .; J gene: TRBJ1-5; CDR3 protein: CASSRPDSSQPQHF; CDR3 DNA: TGCGCCAGCAGCCGACCGGATAGCAGTCAGCCCCAGCATTTT
V gene: TRBV19; clone size: .; CDR3 length: 14; D gene: TRBD1; J gene: TRBJ2-4; CDR3 protein: CASSDTGGRNIQYF; CDR3 DNA: TGTGCCAGTAGCGATACAGGGGGGAGAAACATTCAGTACTTC
V gene: TRBV19; clone size: few; CDR3 length: 15; D gene: .; J gene: TRBJ2-7; CDR3 protein: CASSISQADGYEQYF; CDR3 DNA: TGTGCCAGTAGTATTAGCCAGGCCGATGGCTACGAGCAGTACTTC
V gene: TRBV6-1; clone size: medium-sized; CDR3 length: 14; D gene: .; J gene: TRBJ2-1; CDR3 protein: CASSEGSSYNEQSF; CDR3 DNA: TGTGCCAGCAGTGAGGGGAGCTCCTACAATGAGCAGTCCTTC
V gene: TRBV12-5; clone size: many; CDR3 length: 15; D gene: TRBD2; J gene: TRBJ2-3; CDR3 protein: CASGLESGGTDTQYF; CDR3 DNA: TGTGCTAGTGGTTTGGAAAGCGGGGGAACAGATACGCAGTATTTT
V gene: TRBV20-1; clone size: many; CDR3 length: 14; D gene: .; J gene: TRBJ2-7; CDR3 protein: CSAEGQLSSYEQYF; CDR3 DNA: TGCAGTGCTGAAGGACAGTTAAGCTCCTACGAGCAGTACTTC
V gene: TRBV28; clone size: many; CDR3 length: 17; D gene: .; J gene: TRBJ1-3; CDR3 protein: CASSPPTQGTPGNTIYF; CDR3 DNA: TGTGCCAGCAGTCCCCCGACACAGGGTACTCCGGGAAACACCATATATTTT
V gene: TRBV6-5; clone size: .; CDR3 length: 17; D gene: TRBD1; J gene: TRBJ2-5; CDR3 protein: CASSYSRPGQGFETQYF; CDR3 DNA: TGTGCCAGCAGTTACTCGAGGCCGGGACAGGGTTTTGAGACCCAGTACTTC
V gene: TRBV7-2; clone size: .; CDR3 length: 15; D gene: TRBD2; J gene: TRBJ2-1; CDR3 protein: CASSPSGTVSYEQFF; CDR3 DNA: TGTGCCAGCAGCCCCAGCGGGACGGTCTCCTATGAGCAGTTCTTC
V gene: TRBV29-1; clone size: .; CDR3 length: 15; D gene: TRBD1; J gene: TRBJ2-6; CDR3 protein: CRGEQGAQGANVLTF; CDR3 DNA: TGCAGAGGCGAACAGGGGGCGCAGGGGGCCAACGTCCTGACTTTC
V gene: TRBV10-2; clone size: many; CDR3 length: 15; D gene: .; J gene: TRBJ2-1; CDR3 protein: CASSESYGNYNEQFF; CDR3 DNA: TGCGCCAGCAGTGAGTCATACGGGAACTACAATGAGCAGTTCTTC
V gene: TRBV7-9; clone size: .; CDR3 length: 11; D gene: .; J gene: TRBJ1-2; CDR3 protein: CAVAASHGYTF; CDR3 DNA: TGTGCCGTGGCAGCCTCCCATGGCTACACCTTC
V gene: TRBV20-1; clone size: many; CDR3 length: 14; D gene: TRBD2; J gene: TRBJ2-3; CDR3 protein: CSARDPGGTDTQYF; CDR3 DNA: TGCAGTGCTAGAGATCCGGGAGGGACAGATACGCAGTATTTT
V gene: TRBV19; clone size: few; CDR3 length: 15; D gene: .; J gene: TRBJ1-5; CDR3 protein: CASSIASGSNQPQHF; CDR3 DNA: TGTGCCAGTAGTATTGCGTCTGGAAGCAATCAGCCCCAGCATTTT